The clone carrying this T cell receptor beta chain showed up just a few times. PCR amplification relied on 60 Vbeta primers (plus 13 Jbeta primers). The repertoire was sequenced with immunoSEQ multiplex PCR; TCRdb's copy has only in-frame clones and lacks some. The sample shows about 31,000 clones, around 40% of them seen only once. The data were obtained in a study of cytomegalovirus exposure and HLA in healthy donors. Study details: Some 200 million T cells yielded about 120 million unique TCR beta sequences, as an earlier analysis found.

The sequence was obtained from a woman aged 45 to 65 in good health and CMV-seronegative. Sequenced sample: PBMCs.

DNA of the CDR3: TGTGCCAGCAGCCCAAGGACAGGGAGGGGGTACGAGCAGTACTTC. Its translation: CASSPRTGRGYEQYF. The chain has TRBV28 and TRBJ2-7, with D possibly being TRBD1 (8 bases). The germline V and J ends were trimmed by 6 bases and 4 bases, with 19 bases remaining between them. The germline CDR1 and CDR2 sequences are MDHEN and SYDVKM. This CDR3 comprises 15 residues. The whole variable domain, remainder taken from reference TRBV28 and TRBJ2-7, is DVKVTQSSRYLVKRTGEKVFLECVQDMDHENMFWYRQDPGLGLRLIYFSYDVKMKEKGDIPEGYSVSREKKERFSLILESASTNQTSMYLCASSPRTGRGYEQYFGPGTRLTVT.